Listed here are 2 T cell receptor beta chains from one sample, sequenced in a study of early T cells in non-severe SARS-CoV-2 infection. A single record per CDR3 protein comes from TCRdb applying MiXCR to the 5' RACE reads. Among about 61,000 distinct CDR3 sequences listed, more than 10% were seen once. Sequenced material: whole blood. Receptors originate from an adult who was a healthcare worker with PCR-confirmed SARS-CoV-2 infection or an uninfected control (not recorded which).

J is TRBJ2-3 and V is TRBV20-1; perhaps TRBD2 as D (6 bases). The CDR3 sequence is 17 residues long. Germline CDR1 and CDR2: DFQATT and SNEGSKA (reference sequence). Trimming stripped 0 bases from V and 1 base from J, with 17 bases between. Here the CDR3 reads CSARDPAPGAGTDTQYF. The CDR3 DNA is TGCAGTGCTAGAGACCCAGCCCCGGGAGCTGGCACAGATACGCAGTATTTT.

About this clonotype: A junction end diverges from the germline sequence, so it may reflect a read error. This chain uses TRBV6-1 with TRBJ2-7; TRBD1 matches at 7 bases. CDR1 MNHNS and CDR2 SASEGT come from the germline V gene. This CDR3 contains 17 residues. This chain's CDR3 is CASSGLTGFRLSCEQYF. In DNA form, the CDR3 reads TGTGCCAGCAGTGGGTTGACAGGGTTTCGCCTCTCCTGCGAGCAGTACTTC.